The next 3 T cell receptor beta chains were all read from a single sample in a study of blood T cell repertoires in COVID-19 (dated by TCRdb to the early 2020s). The library was prepared using the immunoSEQ multiplex PCR assay. Here the immuneACCESS table is served through TCRdb, limited to in-frame sequences with V and J called. Missing clones are a known gap in these copies; in checked studies unresolved V genes cover under half, and the rest lacks a known reason. This sample gives 110,000 to 150,000 clones in total; approximately 80% of them show up just once. Roughly 4.7% of the sample is in the top ten clones. The sequencing input was peripheral blood. Receptor source: a woman in her fifties or sixties with acute or convalescent COVID-19.

The chain has TRBV20-1 and TRBJ1-1, with D unclear. This CDR3 region has 12 residues. V was trimmed by 3 bases and J by 4 bases, leaving 9 bases between them. Germline V CDR1 and CDR2: DFQATT, SNEGSKA (reference sequence). CDR3 sequence reads: CSASNGVTEAFF. The CDR3, as DNA: TGCAGTGCTAGTAACGGGGTCACTGAAGCTTTCTTT.

The chain uses TRBV24-1 and TRBJ1-1, with D tentatively TRBD1 (5 bases). CDR1 is KGHDR, CDR2 SFDVKD, per germline. The CDR3 runs to 14 residues. Trimming removed 7 bases at V and 2 bases at J, with 13 bases between. The CDR3: CATSKGVANTEAFF. The CDR3 DNA is TGTGCCACCAGCAAAGGGGTGGCAAACACTGAAGCTTTCTTT.

The genes are TRBV28 and TRBJ1-2; TRBD1 might be the D (6 bases). CDR3 length equals 12 residues. Per the germline V gene, CDR1 is MDHEN and CDR2 is SYDVKM. The ends were cut back, 7 bases at V and 7 bases at J, with 13 bases in the middle. CDR3 bases: TGTGCCAGCAATACAGGGCGTCGTGGCTACACCTTC. This codes for CASNTGRRGYTF.